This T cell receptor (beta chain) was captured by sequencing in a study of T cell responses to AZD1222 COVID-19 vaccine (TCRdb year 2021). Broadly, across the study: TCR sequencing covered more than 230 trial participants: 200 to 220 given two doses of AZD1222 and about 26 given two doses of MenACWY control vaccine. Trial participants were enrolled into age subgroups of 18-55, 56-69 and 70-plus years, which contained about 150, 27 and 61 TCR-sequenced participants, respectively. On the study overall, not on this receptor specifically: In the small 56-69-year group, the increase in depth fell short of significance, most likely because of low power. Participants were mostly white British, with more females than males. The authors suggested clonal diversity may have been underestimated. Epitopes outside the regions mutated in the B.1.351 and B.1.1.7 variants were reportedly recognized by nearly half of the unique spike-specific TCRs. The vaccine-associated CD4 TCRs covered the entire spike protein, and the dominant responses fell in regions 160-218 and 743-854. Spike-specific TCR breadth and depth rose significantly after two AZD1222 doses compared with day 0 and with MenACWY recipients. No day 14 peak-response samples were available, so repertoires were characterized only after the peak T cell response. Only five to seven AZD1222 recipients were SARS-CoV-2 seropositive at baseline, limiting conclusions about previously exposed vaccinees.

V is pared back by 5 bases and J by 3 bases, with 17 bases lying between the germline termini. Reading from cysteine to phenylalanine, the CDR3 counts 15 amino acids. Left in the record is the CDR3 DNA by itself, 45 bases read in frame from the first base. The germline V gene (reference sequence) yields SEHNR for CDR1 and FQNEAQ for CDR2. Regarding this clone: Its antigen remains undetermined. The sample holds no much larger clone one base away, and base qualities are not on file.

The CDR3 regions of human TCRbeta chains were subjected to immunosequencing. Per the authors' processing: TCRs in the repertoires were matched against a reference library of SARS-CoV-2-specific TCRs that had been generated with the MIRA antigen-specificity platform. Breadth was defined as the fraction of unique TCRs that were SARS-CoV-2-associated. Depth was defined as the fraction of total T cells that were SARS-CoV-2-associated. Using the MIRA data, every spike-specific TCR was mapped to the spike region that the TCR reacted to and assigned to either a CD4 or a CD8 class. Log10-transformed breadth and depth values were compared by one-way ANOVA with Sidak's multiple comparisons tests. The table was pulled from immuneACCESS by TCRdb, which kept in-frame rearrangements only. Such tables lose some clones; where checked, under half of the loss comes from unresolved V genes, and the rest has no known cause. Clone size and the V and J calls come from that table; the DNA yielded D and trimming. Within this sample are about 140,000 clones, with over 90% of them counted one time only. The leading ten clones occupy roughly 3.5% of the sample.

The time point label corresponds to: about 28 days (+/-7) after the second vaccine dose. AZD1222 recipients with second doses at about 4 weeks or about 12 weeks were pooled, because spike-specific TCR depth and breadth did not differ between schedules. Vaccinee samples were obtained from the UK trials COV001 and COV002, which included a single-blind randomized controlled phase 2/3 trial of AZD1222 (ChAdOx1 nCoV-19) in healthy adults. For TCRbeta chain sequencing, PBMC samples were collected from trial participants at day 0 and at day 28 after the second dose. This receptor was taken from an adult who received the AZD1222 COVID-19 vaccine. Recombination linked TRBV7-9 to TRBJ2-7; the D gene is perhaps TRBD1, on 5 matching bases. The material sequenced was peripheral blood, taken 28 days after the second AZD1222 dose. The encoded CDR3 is CASSPTTAHIYEQYF. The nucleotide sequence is TGTGCCAGCAGCCCCACGACAGCTCACATCTACGAGCAGTACTTC.